This T cell receptor (beta chain) was captured in a study of read filtering for tumor transcriptome and immune sequencing. The wider study: Per sample, TCR-region reads ranged about 4.05 to 10.27 million by IR-seq, roughly 85 to 1273 by RNA-seq.

A note on this clonotype: Antigen specificity is unknown.

General observations from the study: In IR-seq, single-read clonotypes were 70% to 85% of clonotypes but around 3.5% of reads. Even smaller IR-seq throughput identified most shared clonotypes. IR-seq and RNA-seq agreed better without single-read clonotypes.

From 400 to 450 ng of RNA, a library with molecular barcoded alpha/delta and beta/gamma adaptors was made. TCRdb itself ran the reads through MiXCR, one entry per CDR3 protein. The profile shows tens of thousands of distinct CDR3 sequences, 20% to 25% of them singletons. V gave up 5 bases and J gave up 4 bases; unmatched junction bases: 6. Germline CDR1 and CDR2: LGHDT and YNNKEL (reference sequence). This CDR3 is built from 14 residues. This chain joins TRBV3-1 and TRBJ2-5; 8 nucleotides agree with TRBD2. The sequencing sample was made of a population of CD138-negative cells sorted from bone marrow. This receptor was obtained from a donor aged 40 or over with multiple myeloma. CDR3 residues: CASSRGRGGETQYF. The CDR3 nucleotides read TGTGCCAGCAGCAGGGGACGGGGGGGAGAGACCCAGTACTTC.